This TCR beta chain was identified in a study of T cell clonality in common variable immunodeficiency. Study-level results: Reportedly, TCR beta sequences from common variable immunodeficiency showed fewer deletions and N-nucleotide insertions. Authors noted CVID clonality's cause needs subpopulation repertoire sequencing.

Sequencing was performed with immunoSEQ multiplex PCR; in TCRdb, only in-frame clones are kept and a portion is missing. The table records tens of thousands of clones without singletons, the ten largest covering 29%. This CDR3 has 14 amino acids. The V end was cut by 4 bases, the J end by 1 base, with 11 bases between. Germline loops: CDR1 SGHRS, CDR2 YFSETQ. Patients and controls were mostly of Caucasian heritage. No CVID subject was ill or on immunomodulatory drugs when sampled. This clone was seen many times. Its antigen is still unknown. The missing CDR3 end, 3 residues past where the read stops, is filled in from the germline J gene.

Sequences were obtained from peripheral blood mononuclear cells. The clonotype was recovered from a human donor with common variable immunodeficiency. The chain links TRBV5-1 to TRBJ1-1; D not certain. The CDR3 reads CASSALARNTEAFF. Partial CDR3 DNA: TGCGCCAGCAGCGCCCTAGCCAGGAACACTGAA.